The rows below give T cell receptor beta chains drawn from one sample of a study of T cells after yellow fever vaccination. TCRdb re-called the 5' RACE reads with MiXCR, one entry per CDR3 protein. The sample contains 350,000 to 550,000 distinct CDR3 sequences, about 17% of which appear only once. The specimen was PBMCs, collected before the yellow fever booster vaccination. These receptors came from a man younger than 35 who received the YFV17D yellow fever vaccine. Both conserved end residues are part of each CDR3.

>TRBV20-1|TRBJ1-4
CSANLDRINEKLFF
>TRBV4-3|TRBJ2-7
CASSPWPGTGLDEQYF
>TRBV4-3|TRBJ2-2
CASRKGTGELFF
>TRBV5-1|TRBJ1-1
CASSWNPGGTEAFF
>TRBV5-1|TRBJ1-1
CASSLGWGEVTEAFF
>TRBV29-1|TRBJ2-5
CSVELAGSQETQYF
>TRBV9|TRBJ2-2
CASSGRPRQADTGELFF
>TRBV4-3|TRBJ2-1
CASGGGKGARYNEQFF
>TRBV6-2/TRBV6-3|TRBJ1-2
CASRLDKLYGYTF
>TRBV7-2|TRBJ1-1
CASSLGGQGMNTEAFF
>TRBV3-1|TRBJ2-3
CASRSSVGDTQYF
>TRBV7-9|TRBJ1-1
CASSLGDARTTEAFF
>TRBV7-8|TRBJ1-1
CASSFTGGNTEAFF
>TRBV29-1|TRBJ2-2
CSVRSGLANTGELFF
>TRBV5-1|TRBJ1-5
CASSPQGTQPQHF
>TRBV12-3/TRBV12-4|TRBJ1-5
CASSFSGGTGQPQHF
>TRBV29-1|TRBJ2-3
CSVEERGDTQYF
>TRBV3-1|TRBJ1-5
CASSQDSGRLQHF
>TRBV12-3/TRBV12-4|TRBJ2-2
CASRGADRALTGELFF
>TRBV7-3|TRBJ2-3
CASSIAGYPTDTQYF
>TRBV6-6|TRBJ2-7
CASMEGAGEQYF
>TRBV4-1|TRBJ1-2
CASSQGASTGSGYTF
>TRBV29-1|TRBJ1-1
CSVKRLGGEAFF
>TRBV4-3|TRBJ2-2
CASSQDYRTGGNTGELFF
>TRBV4-3|TRBJ2-1
CASSQDGQGDEQFF